The clone carrying this T cell receptor beta chain showed up just a few times. A J-beta primer mix and a sample-barcoded 5' primer were used in a second PCR of about 6 to 12 cycles. TCRdb reanalysed the 5' RACE reads using MiXCR and keeps one entry per CDR3 protein. Of some 1,800,000 distinct CDR3 sequences in the sample, approximately 40% were seen once. The sample originates from a study of blood T cells in healthy people across ages. The CDR3 contains 14 residues. The germline CDR1 and CDR2 sequences are LGHNA and YSLEER. The ends were cut back, 3 bases at V and 3 bases at J, with 8 bases in the middle.

The chain joins TRBV4-3 to TRBJ2-2; D unresolved. The sample was blood. The TCR sequence derives from a human donor in good health. CDR3: CASSQYLYTGELFF. CDR3 coding DNA: TGCGCCAGCAGCCAGTATCTATACACCGGGGAGCTGTTTTTT.